The present T cell receptor beta chain was sequenced within a study of lymphopenia after photon versus proton radiotherapy. This clone occurred once. Its target is not known. Sequencing used immunoSEQ multiplex PCR; TCRdb keeps in-frame clones, though not all of them. This sample has tens of thousands of clones, with 84% found just once. CDR1 and CDR2 from the germline V gene are MNHEY and SMNVEV (reference sequence). The V end was cut by 3 bases, the J end by 2 bases, with 12 bases between. The CDR3 spans 15 residues. Study-wide findings and caveats: Proton therapy kept repertoires fairly stable, unlike photons, which gained effector/memory cells. After the lymphocyte nadir, photon-treated repertoires showed oligoclonal expansion, especially of CD8+ Temra cells. In patients who died, overall survival fell as post-nadir TCR diversity dropped more.

The V call is TRBV27, the J call TRBJ2-3; no clear D. This receptor was taken from a woman aged 70-85 years with pancreatic cancer. The material sequenced was peripheral blood, taken from a patient treated with proton-based radiotherapy. CDR3 region: CASSLSRAYTDTQYF. In nucleotides, the CDR3 is TGTGCCAGCAGTTTGAGCCGGGCCTACACAGATACGCAGTATTTT.